These 25 T cell receptor delta chains share one sample of origin, sequenced in a study of γδ T cells in repeated Plasmodium falciparum infection. Bulk repertoires came from Vgamma9/Vdelta2+ or Vdelta2-negative gammadelta T cells flow-sorted from PBMC. TCRdb reanalysed the multiplex PCR reads via CATT. The profile shows around 50,000 delta-chain clones, 1.5% to 2% of them singletons. The sequencing sample was made of gamma-delta T cells from blood. The receptors were gathered from a pool of human donors (malaria-infected and uninfected, not separated).

With regard to this clone: TCRdb shows a much larger clone's protein in place of this DNA's translation, and the two differ at residue 17, likely through a read error; the protein shown is translated from the DNA. The V gene was identified as TRDV1, while no J gene was called; the D call TRDD3 from the table was never checked on the DNA. Germline V gene data show CDR1 as TSWWSYY and CDR2 as QGS. The CDR3 loop spans 18 amino acids. In DNA form, the CDR3 reads TGTGCTCTTGGCGCCCCTCCTCAGTACTGGGGACGCACCGATAAACTCACCTTT. Amino acid sequence: CALGAPPQYWGRTDKLTF.

With regard to this clone: The protein TCRdb lists belongs to a much larger clone and differs from this DNA's translation at residue 12, which points to a read error; the protein shown is made from the DNA. V usage is TRDV1 and J usage is TRDJ1; the match to TRDD3 covers 11 bases. V trimming: 1 base; J trimming: 0 bases; junction bases outside the gene matches: 16. This CDR3 comprises 21 residues. Germline V CDR1 and CDR2: TSWWSYY, QGS. The CDR3 DNA is TGTGCTCTTGGGGAACCCAACTGGGGGATAGAGGGCCCAGGGTACACCGATAAACTCATCTTT. Translating it yields CALGEPNWGIEGPGYTDKLIF.

With respect to this clone: A far larger clone is one base from this, pointing to a likely read error. The identical CDR3 is also encoded by other nucleotide sequences in the sample. The rearrangement uses TRDV1 and TRDJ1, with TRDD3 matching over 8 bases. The CDR3 runs to 23 residues. Trimming at V came to 3 bases and at J to 2 bases, leaving 29 bases not matched to a gene. From germline, CDR1 is TSWWSYY and CDR2 QGS. Written as DNA, the CDR3 is TGTGCTCTTGGGGATCTTAGTCTCCTACCCGCGAACTGGGGGTCCCCGTATACCGATAAACTCATCTTT. Translated, it gives CALGDLSLLPANWGSPYTDKLIF.

This clone was counted only a few times. The TCRdb protein, from a much larger clone, departs from this DNA's translation at residue 18, likely by read error; the protein shown derives from the DNA. The V gene is TRDV3; the J gene was not called; the D segment call TRDD3 is taken from the table without a DNA check. The CDR3 contains 19 residues. Germline V gene lookup returns CDR1 TVYSNPD and CDR2 GDNSRS (reference sequence). CDR3 bases: TGTGCCTTCGAGCCTTCCTTTACTCGGGGGGATAGGGGAACCGATAAACTCACCTTT. Residues: CAFEPSFTRGDRGTDKLTF.

This clone was counted a few times. A far larger clone is only one base removed, so a read error is likely. Other DNA variants within this sample encode the same CDR3. DNA for the CDR3: TGTGCTCTTGGGGAACAGTCCTACGGAGGTACTGGGGGATACCGTCGGAACACCGATAAACTCATCTTT. It codes for CALGEQSYGGTGGYRRNTDKLIF. This chain joins TRDV1 and TRDJ1, with TRDD3 matching over 12 bases. Matching the DNA to germline supplied the J gene, which TCRdb does not give. This CDR3 spans 23 amino acids. CDR1 is TSWWSYY, CDR2 QGS, per germline. V lost 1 base, J lost 0 bases, and 21 bases stayed unmatched.

About this clone itself: The protein TCRdb lists belongs to a much larger clone and differs from this DNA's translation at residue 10, which points to a read error; the protein shown is made from the DNA. The gene calls are TRAV38-2/DV8 and TRDJ1; 8 bases fit TRDD3. J gave up 0 bases and V 0 bases, and 16 bases lay outside the gene matches. Germline V gene lookup returns CDR1 TSESDYY and CDR2 QEAYKQQN. This CDR3 has 20 residues. The CDR3 DNA follows: TGTGCTTATAGGAGCGCTGATAAAGAAAGCTGGGGGAGGTACACCGATAAACTCATCTTT. Its translation is CAYRSADKESWGRYTDKLIF.

About this clone itself: With only one base between it and a far larger clone, this is likely a read error. This specimen includes other DNA sequences encoding the same CDR3. The chain carries TRDV2 and TRDJ1; 9 bases map to TRDD2. No J segment appears in TCRdb, so it was assigned here by matching the sequence to germline. Trimming took 7 bases from V and 0 from J; bases not matched to a gene: 23. The germline gives CDR1 GEAIGNYY, CDR2 EKD. This CDR3 is built from 20 residues. For the CDR3, the DNA is TGTGCCTGCGACGCCAGGGCCTTCCTACGAAGGATACAGCACACCGATAAACTCATCTTT. It specifies CACDARAFLRRIQHTDKLIF.

There are a few counts of this clone. One base separates it from a far larger clone, so it is likely a read error. Additional DNA sequences in this sample encode the identical CDR3. V is TRDV2 and J is TRDJ1; 7 nucleotides agree with TRDD3. The J gene is absent in TCRdb and was assigned here via DNA matching to germline. The CDR3 spans 14 residues. The germline CDR1 and CDR2 sequences are GEAIGNYY and EKD. CDR3: CACLGAVYTDKLIF. The CDR3 DNA sequence: TGTGCCTGTCTGGGGGCCGTGTACACCGACAAACTCATCTTT.

Worth noting for this clone: The protein TCRdb gives is from a much larger clone and does not agree with this DNA's translation at residue 8, likely a read error; the protein shown here comes from the DNA. The genes are TRDV2 and TRDJ3; 10 nucleotides line up with TRDD3. The J gene, not given by TCRdb, was assigned here from a germline match of the nucleotide sequence. CDR3 length equals 24 residues. J gave up 1 base and V 0 bases, and 20 bases lay outside the gene matches. Germline CDR1 GEAIGNYY, CDR2 EKD. The CDR3 is CACDTIDFRTGGSGPSWDTRQMFF. CDR3 sequence (DNA): TGTGCCTGTGACACCATCGATTTCCGTACTGGGGGATCAGGGCCTTCCTGGGACACCCGACAGATGTTTTTC.

This clone was picked up a small number of times. TCRdb pairs this DNA with a much larger clone's protein that differs at residue 13, likely a read error; the protein shown was translated from the DNA. The chain links TRDV3 to TRDJ1; possible D gene TRDD3, 5 bases. CDR1 and CDR2 (germline): TVYSNPD, GDNSRS (reference sequence). The CDR3 totals 21 residues. Trimming left V 2 bases short and J 0 bases short, with 34 bases between. The CDR3 DNA reads TGTGCCTTTCGGGTGGGCATTCCCGTTGTGTACTGGAGGACGCACACCGATAAACTCATCTTT. The encoded protein is CAFRVGIPVVYWRTHTDKLIF.

This clone has just a few counts. TCRdb lists the protein of a much larger clone for this DNA, which differs at residue 11, so this is likely a read error; the protein given here is translated from the DNA itself. This sequence joins TRDV1 and TRDJ1; D not certain. The ends were cut back, 1 base at V and 0 bases at J, with 30 bases in the middle. The CDR3 totals 22 residues. Germline assignment: CDR1 TSWWSYY and CDR2 QGS. CDR3 sequence: CALGEPRRRDARTPFHTDKLIF. For the CDR3, the DNA is TGTGCTCTTGGGGAACCTCGGAGAAGAGATGCGCGGACACCATTCCACACCGATAAACTCATCTTT.

This clone was observed many times. Different DNA sequences within this sample yield the same CDR3. The chain joins TRDV1 to TRDJ1; 8 bases match TRDD3. This CDR3 is built from 19 residues. CDR1 and CDR2 from the germline V gene are TSWWSYY and QGS. V was clipped by 4 bases and J by 1 base; unmatched bases: 17. The CDR3 spells CALGGAFRYWGVSTDKLIF. CDR3 bases: TGTGCTCTTGGGGGAGCCTTCCGCTACTGGGGGGTGAGCACCGATAAACTCATCTTT.

By sample share, this clone is medium-sized. This CDR3 is also generated by other DNA sequences in the sample. The J gene is TRDJ1, the V gene TRDV1, with 8 bases matching TRDD3. Trimming cost V 2 bases and J 0 bases; bases outside gene matches: 8. Germline lookup yields CDR1 TSWWSYY and CDR2 QGS. The CDR3 sequence is 17 residues long. The CDR3 loop is CALGERTLGDYTDKLIF. The CDR3 DNA is TGTGCTCTTGGGGAAAGAACTTTGGGGGATTACACCGATAAACTCATCTTT.

With respect to this clone: The protein recorded in TCRdb matches a much larger clone and deviates from this DNA's translation at residue 10, suggesting a read error; the protein here is obtained by translating the DNA. At the DNA level, this CDR3 is encoded by other sequences in the same sample as well. The gene calls are TRDV1 and TRDJ1; 10 nucleotides line up with TRDD3. The CDR3 spans 21 residues. Germline V gene sequence: CDR1 TSWWSYY, CDR2 QGS. The CDR3 is CALGEIGLNALTGGCSDKLIF. CDR3 in DNA: TGTGCTCTTGGGGAAATTGGCCTAAATGCCCTTACTGGGGGATGTTCCGACAAACTCATCTTT.

This clone is medium-sized by share. A junction end diverges from the germline sequence, so it may reflect a read error. This CDR3 is also generated by other DNA sequences in the sample. The chain combines TRDV1 with TRDJ1; TRDD3 aligns across 13 bases. The CDR3 length is 23 residues. CDR1 is TSWWSYY, CDR2 QGS, per germline. The CDR3 spells CAIGENPSHVLGDTPVYTDKLIF. The CDR3 DNA is TGTGCTATTGGGGAAAACCCCTCCCACGTACTGGGGGATACGCCAGTGTACACCGATAAACTCATCTTT.

This clone was seen a few times. A far larger clone is a single base away, which makes a read error likely. In the same sample, other DNA sequences code for this CDR3. DNA for the CDR3: TGTGCTCTTGGGGAACTAAGACTGACCTTCTGGGGGAAAACTAGCTACACCGACAAACTCATCTTT. As protein: CALGELRLTFWGKTSYTDKLIF. This sequence joins TRDV1 and TRDJ1; 8 bases are a match to TRDD3. As TCRdb names no J gene, one was assigned here on the basis of a DNA match to germline. There are 22 residues in the CDR3. Germline CDR1 reads TSWWSYY; CDR2 reads QGS.

This clone showed up just a few times. The protein TCRdb lists belongs to a much larger clone and differs from this DNA's translation at residue 16, which points to a read error; the protein shown is made from the DNA. CDR3 sequence (DNA): TGTGCTCTTGGGGAACTAAAGGTGACTACTGTTCGGTACACCGATAGACTCATCTTT. Residues: CALGELKVTTVRYTDRLIF. J is TRDJ1 and V is TRDV1; D remains ambiguous. Since TCRdb gives no J gene, matching the DNA to germline was used here to assign it. Germline V gene data show CDR1 as TSWWSYY and CDR2 as QGS. The CDR3 has 19 residues.

This clone was found many times. TCRdb's listed protein matches a much larger clone and diverges from this DNA's translation at residue 13, likely through a read error; the protein shown comes from the DNA. The chain links TRDV1 to TRDJ1; no definite D call. The CDR3 contains 15 residues. Germline V gene sequence: CDR1 TSWWSYY, CDR2 QGS. CDR3 protein: CALGEIARPTDKPIF. The CDR3, as DNA: TGTGCTCTTGGGGAAATAGCGAGGCCCACCGATAAACCCATCTTT.

Details on this clone: The protein given by TCRdb reflects a much larger clone and differs at residue 3 from this DNA's translation, likely from a read error; the protein shown is the DNA's translation. The chain has TRDV2 and TRDJ2; 8 positions agree with TRDD3. The CDR3 runs 21 residues. Germline V gene sequence: CDR1 GEAIGNYY, CDR2 EKD. The CDR3 coding sequence is TGTGCCCGTGACACCGGTACGGTAGCGTACTGGGGGGGCCCTTTGACAGCGCAACTCTTCTTT. It specifies CARDTGTVAYWGGPLTAQLFF.

Of note for this clone: The TCRdb protein, from a much larger clone, departs from this DNA's translation at residue 12, likely by read error; the protein shown derives from the DNA. The chain carries TRDV1 and TRDJ1, with 7 bases lining up with TRDD3. Germline V gives CDR1 TSWWSYY, CDR2 QGS. V shed 0 bases, J shed 0 bases, and the junction held 22 bases outside the gene matches. This CDR3 contains 22 residues. In nucleotides, the CDR3 is TGTGCTCTTGGGGAACTGGGGGCCTCTAAAGGAGTCTGGGGGGCGTACACCGATAAACTCATCTTT. Residues: CALGELGASKGVWGAYTDKLIF.

Turning to this clone: This DNA's translation differs at residue 4 from TCRdb's protein, which comes from a much larger clone; a read error is likely, and the protein shown is translated from the DNA. This rearrangement joins TRDV2 to TRDJ1; 13 nucleotides match TRDD3. Germline CDR1 is GEAIGNYY and CDR2 is EKD. The CDR3 is 21 residues long. The CDR3, as DNA: TGTGCCTGTAACACCGTTACTGGGGGATACGCCGAGCGGAAGGACACCGATAAACTCATCTTT. It yields the protein CACNTVTGGYAERKDTDKLIF.

This clone was seen repeatedly, ten times or more. A far more abundant clone sits one base away, making this likely a read error. Other DNA sequences in this sample translate to the same CDR3. The chain recombines TRDV1 with TRDJ1; TRDD3 might be the D (6 bases). CDR3 size: 18 residues. Germline CDR1 and CDR2: TSWWSYY and QGS. DNA for the CDR3: TGTGCTCTTGTGGAATGGGGATCAGATCCCGTGTACACCGATAAACTCATCTTT. As protein: CALVEWGSDPVYTDKLIF.

This clone was counted many times. TCRdb has a much larger clone's protein, which differs at residue 13 from the translation of this DNA, likely because of a read error; what is shown is the protein translated from the DNA. The chain employs TRDV2 and TRDJ1; 13 bases agree with TRDD3. TCRdb offers no J gene call, so here the DNA was matched to germline to obtain one. There are 19 residues in the CDR3. Germline V gene data show CDR1 as GEAIGNYY and CDR2 as EKD. V dropped 3 bases and J dropped 2; count of bases not matched to a gene: 14. This CDR3 is CACDAATGGYGGCTDKLIF. DNA for the CDR3: TGTGCCTGTGACGCCGCTACTGGGGGATACGGGGGGTGTACCGATAAACTCATCTTT.

This clone was counted between two and nine times. TCRdb pairs this DNA with a much larger clone's protein that differs at residue 20, likely a read error; the protein shown was translated from the DNA. The CDR3 sequence: CAFGMLSLPTAYWGPLRHDELIF. The CDR3 coding sequence is TGTGCCTTTGGGATGTTGAGCCTTCCTACGGCCTACTGGGGACCCTTAAGGCACGATGAACTCATCTTT. The genes are TRDV3 and TRDJ1; 9 bases agree with TRDD2. The germline gives CDR1 TVYSNPD, CDR2 GDNSRS (reference sequence). The CDR3 contains 23 residues. Full variable domain (outside the CDR3, taken from reference TRDV3 and TRDJ1): CDKVTQSSPDQTVASGSEVVLLCTYDTVYSNPDLFWYRIRPDYSFQFVFYGDNSRSEGADFTQGRFSVKHILTQKAFHLVISPVRTEDSATYYCAFGMLSLPTAYWGPLRHDELIFGKGTRVTVEP.

Concerning this clone itself: A far larger clone is just one base off, so this is likely a read error. The sample holds other DNA sequences that translate to the same CDR3. The chain carries TRDV3 and TRDJ1; TRDD3 matches 13 bases. TCRdb leaves out the J gene; it was filled in here by matching the DNA to germline. The CDR3 spans 19 residues. From germline, CDR1 is TVYSNPD and CDR2 GDNSRS (reference sequence). CDR3 loop: CACPRLGDTHVGLTDKLIF. CDR3 in DNA: TGCGCCTGCCCCCGACTGGGGGATACGCACGTGGGTCTCACCGATAAACTCATCTTT. Supplemented by reference TRDV3 and TRDJ1, the full variable domain reads CDKVTQSSPDQTVASGSEVVLLCTYDTVYSNPDLFWYRIRPDYSFQFVFYGDNSRSEGADFTQGRFSVKHILTQKAFHLVISPVRTEDSATYYCACPRLGDTHVGLTDKLIFGKGTRVTVEP.